The source of this T cell receptor beta chain is a study of cytomegalovirus exposure and HLA in healthy donors. This clone has a handful of counts. This PCR relied on a set of 60 Vbeta primers and 13 Jbeta primers. Generated by immunoSEQ multiplex PCR, the TCRdb table keeps only in-frame clones and is missing some. The sample consists of more than 65,000 clones, around 79% of them appearing once. Germline CDR1 is MNHEY and CDR2 is SVGAGI. V gave up 2 bases and J gave up 3 bases, with 7 bases separating them. The CDR3 sequence is 13 residues long. Sequences were obtained from PBMCs. This sequence was found in a female donor in good health and CMV-seronegative. The chain uses TRBV6-5 and TRBJ1-1, with D hard to call. CDR3 DNA sequence: TGTGCCAGCAGTTACAACCGGGACACTGAAGCTTTCTTT. Protein product: CASSYNRDTEAFF.